The 2 T cell receptor beta chains listed next were all sequenced from one sample in a study of CD4 T cells in relation to SARS-CoV-2 and coronaviruses (dated by TCRdb to the early 2020s). The library was obtained by the immunoSEQ multiplex PCR assay. TCRdb's version of the immuneACCESS table is confined to in-frame rearrangements and falls short of the full clone set. An unresolved V gene accounts for under half of the shortfall where checked; the remainder is of unknown origin. For this sample there are about 21,000 clones; about 70% appear just once. The ten largest make up around 11% of the sample. CD4+ T cells from unexposed donors were collected before the COVID-19 pandemic (2011-2018). After approximately eleven days of culture, CD4+ T cells were isolated with the EasySep CD4+ T cell isolation kit. Their target antigens are unknown. The specimen sequenced was CD4+ T cells from PBMCs, cultured in vitro. The source is a human donor in good health.

The chain carries TRBV18 and TRBJ2-7; D gene unclear. CDR1 and CDR2 from the germline V gene are KGHSH and LQKENI. V lost 2 bases to trimming and J lost 7 bases, with 12 bases between them. The CDR3 consists of 13 residues. The chain's CDR3 is CASSPGRQWEQYF. The DNA for the CDR3 is TGTGCCAGCTCACCAGGGCGGCAGTGGGAGCAGTACTTC.

The chain employs TRBV19 and TRBJ1-6; D is perhaps TRBD1 (5 bases). V dropped 3 bases and J dropped 8 bases, with 14 bases sitting between them. The V gene's germline CDR1 is LNHDA and CDR2 SQIVND (reference sequence). The length of the CDR3 is 15 residues. For the CDR3, the DNA is TGTGCCAGTAGTATTGTTTCAGGGCTCGATTCACCCCTCCACTTT. This translates into CASSIVSGLDSPLHF.